The source of this TCR beta chain is a study of shared clonotypes between healthy human individuals. Study-level findings and limits: An effect of sequencing depth on clonotype sharing among donors was expected.

Turning to this clone: Antigen specificity is unknown.

The assay was immunoSEQ multiplex PCR, and TCRdb's table has in-frame clones only and misses some. Of 2 million to 2.5 million clones in the sample, 85% to 95% were seen once. Trimming took 6 bases from V and 2 from J, leaving 10 bases between them. This CDR3 spans 13 amino acids. Germline V gene data show CDR1 as LNHDA and CDR2 as SQIVND (reference sequence). Sequenced input: naive CD4+ T cells from PBMCs. The subset: CD45RA+ positively selected. This chain joins TRBV19 and TRBJ1-1; maybe TRBD1 (6 bases). The receptor was derived from a man aged 18 to 30 in good health. Some clones in this sample may be carry-over from other donors' samples. CDR3 amino acids: CASRTQGNTEAFF. The CDR3 DNA sequence: TGTGCCAGTAGGACACAGGGAAACACTGAAGCTTTCTTT.